This TCR beta chain is from a study of metastatic and nonmetastatic thyroid tumors. Study results and caveats: Compared with benign nodules, malignant thyroid tumors were reported to have significantly higher TCR beta diversity in both blood and tumor.

Among the patients, none had received any treatment before thyroid surgery. Between the trimmed V and J ends, which lost 5 bases and 10 bases, there was a span of 12 bases. The CDR3 covers 11 residues. Germline values: CDR1 SGHRS, CDR2 YFSETQ. Concerning this clone itself: The target antigen is unknown.

Authors' data handling: The authors used CDR3 differences across clinicopathological groups to build a distant-metastasis classifier for papillary thyroid cancer. MiXCR was used by TCRdb to re-call the PCR reads. The V and J calls reflect TCRdb's pipeline rather than the authors' work. This table has approximately 31,000 clones, just under 30% appearing once. This sequence joins TRBV5-1 and TRBJ2-5, with D unresolved. The sample was blood. The receptor's source is a female donor with papillary thyroid cancer or a benign thyroid nodule (not recorded which). Some clones in this sample may be carry-over from other donors' samples. CDR3 DNA sequence: TGCGCCAGCAGGGCAGAAGCGAGCCAGTACTTC. Protein product: CASRAEASQYF. The full variable domain, its missing parts supplied by reference TRBV5-1 and TRBJ2-5, is KAGVTQTPRYLIKTRGQQVTLSCSPISGHRSVSWYQQTPGQGLQFLFEYFSETQRNKGNFPGRFSGRQFSNSRSEMNVSTLELGDSALYLCASRAEASQYFGPGTRLLVL.